This T cell receptor beta chain was captured by sequencing in a study of OX40 agonist ivuxolimab in advanced cancers. Whole-study context: Ivuxolimab is a fully human IgG2 antibody that activates OX40 (CD134). Enrolled patients in dose escalation had cancers that were hepatocellular carcinoma, melanoma, renal cell or head and neck cancer. Each patient was given ivuxolimab into a vein every 2 weeks, at 0.01 to 10 mg/kg. Study-level results: CD8+ T cells were the subset that, on average, had more expanded clones than CD4+.

As for this clone: The antigen is undetermined.

Generated by immunoSEQ multiplex PCR, the TCRdb table keeps only in-frame clones and is missing some. The table includes roughly 74,000 clones, approximately 95% detected once. V was shortened by 0 bases and J by 2 bases, with 6 bases between the two germline ends. This CDR3 is built from 13 residues. CDR1 SGHDT and CDR2 YYEEEE come from the germline V gene. The specimen was CD4+ or CD8+ T cells sorted from blood, collected in a trial of the OX40 agonist ivuxolimab. The sequence came from an adult with an advanced solid tumor such as melanoma, head and neck, liver or kidney cancer. J is TRBJ2-7 and V is TRBV5-6; D unresolved. CDR3 loop: CASSLDTAYEQYF. CDR3 sequence (DNA): TGTGCCAGCAGCTTGGACACGGCCTACGAGCAGTACTTC.